This entry features one TCR beta chain sequence. The method was immunoSEQ multiplex PCR; TCRdb's version includes in-frame clones alone and lacks a portion of them. The sample consists of around 99,000 clones, 90% of them appearing once. This specimen belongs to a study of control samples from healthy donors and cancer patients. The CDR3 totals 14 residues. Germline CDR1 KGHSH, CDR2 LQKENI. The germline V and J ends were trimmed by 0 bases and 1 base, with 6 bases remaining between them. This clonotype was sampled from a human donor in good health. The donor label of this sample is uncertain. Sample: blood. V is TRBV18 and J is TRBJ1-1, with no clear D. The CDR3 DNA reads TGTGCCAGCTCACCACCGTTAGGGAACACTGAAGCTTTCTTT. Encoded protein: CASSPPLGNTEAFF.